The 26 T cell receptor beta chains below all came from one sample that was sequenced in a study of blood T cell repertoires in COVID-19. Assay: immunoSEQ multiplex PCR; the TCRdb copy retains only in-frame clones and omits some. The sample has approximately 140,000 clones, about 90% seen once. Sequences were obtained from peripheral blood. The receptors stem from a woman aged 55-69 years with active or convalescent COVID-19.

The genes are TRBV7-9 and TRBJ2-1, with D possibly TRBD2 on 5 matching bases. The CDR3 is 15 residues long. Trimming left V 1 base short and J 3 bases short, with 10 bases between. Germline lookup yields CDR1 SEHNR and CDR2 FQNEAQ (reference sequence). The CDR3 loop is CASSLGRTFYNEQFF. For the CDR3, the DNA is TGTGCCAGCAGCTTAGGGAGGACTTTCTACAATGAGCAGTTCTTC.

This chain links TRBV2 with TRBJ1-1; D unresolved. V lost 4 bases and J lost 4, with 19 bases in between. The CDR3 contains 16 residues. CDR1 and CDR2 from the germline V gene are SNHLY and FYNNEI. Here the CDR3 DNA reads TGTGCCAGCAGTGTGGGAGTCGGGTATTCAGGCACTGAAGCTTTCTTT. Residues: CASSVGVGYSGTEAFF.

The J gene is TRBJ1-1, the V gene TRBV6-5; TRBD1 matches 7 bases. Unmatched junction bases numbered 2, after V lost 8 bases and J lost 5 bases. Germline CDR1 MNHEY, CDR2 SVGAGI. The CDR3 is 11 amino acids. The CDR3 sequence: CASSRGTEAFF. DNA for the CDR3: TGTGCCAGCTCCAGGGGGACTGAAGCTTTCTTT.

This clone was seen a single time. This sequence joins TRBV30 and TRBJ1-1; 7 positions match TRBD1. The CDR3 is made up of 13 amino acids. Germline V gives CDR1 GTSNPN, CDR2 SVGIG (reference sequence). The trim removed 6 bases at V and 0 bases at J, leaving 4 bases unmatched. The CDR3 loop is CACSTGMNTEAFF. CDR3 in DNA: TGTGCCTGTTCGACAGGGATGAACACTGAAGCTTTCTTT.

The V gene is TRBV5-4, the J gene TRBJ1-2; the D is unclear. CDR3 length: 13 residues. Germline values: CDR1 SGHNT, CDR2 YYREEE (reference sequence). V was cut by 3 bases and J by 8 bases, with 14 bases left in between. Here the CDR3 DNA reads TGTGCCAGCAGCTCGGACCGACGGGGAGGCTACACCTTC. This translates into CASSSDRRGGYTF. Full variable domain (rest looked up from reference TRBV5-4 and TRBJ1-2): ETGVTQSPTHLIKTRGQQVTLRCSSQSGHNTVSWYQQALGQGPQFIFQYYREEENGRGNFPPRFSGLQFPNYSSELNVNALELDDSALYLCASSSDRRGGYTFGSGTRLTVV.

This chain links TRBV9 with TRBJ1-6; D unresolved. The germline V gene encodes CDR1 SGDLS and CDR2 YYNGEE. Trimming pared 1 base from V and 5 bases from J, leaving 10 bases between. This CDR3 region has 15 residues. Here the CDR3 reads CASSVSGGDNSPLHF. Here the CDR3 DNA reads TGTGCCAGCAGCGTATCTGGCGGGGATAATTCACCCCTCCACTTT.

The gene calls are TRBV18 and TRBJ1-4; possibly TRBD1 for D (5 bases). The V end lost 3 bases, the J end lost 5 bases, and 7 bases lay between the germline ends. The CDR3 contains 13 residues. Germline V gene sequence: CDR1 KGHSH, CDR2 LQKENI. CDR3 nucleotide sequence: TGTGCCAGCTCACCGACAGAAAATGAAAAACTGTTTTTT. This encodes CASSPTENEKLFF.

The chain employs TRBV2 and TRBJ2-7; 8 bases agree with TRBD2. The CDR3 sequence is 14 residues long. CDR1 and CDR2 (germline): SNHLY, FYNNEI. The ends lost 7 bases at V and 4 bases at J; junction bases unmatched: 9. CDR3 region: CASKKRGLGYEQYF. The CDR3 DNA reads TGTGCCAGCAAAAAGCGGGGGCTAGGATACGAGCAGTACTTC.

The chain is built from TRBV2 and TRBJ2-2; TRBD2 might be the D (5 bases). V lost 6 bases and J 7 bases, leaving 9 bases between the germline ends. Germline V CDR1 and CDR2: SNHLY, FYNNEI. The CDR3 totals 12 residues. CDR3 region: CASSREIGELFF. Written as DNA, the CDR3 is TGTGCCAGCAGCCGGGAAATCGGGGAGCTGTTTTTT.

V gene TRBV19 combines with J gene TRBJ1-4, with 8 positions matching TRBD1. Germline V gene lookup returns CDR1 LNHDA and CDR2 SQIVND (reference sequence). The CDR3 covers 14 residues. Unmatched junction bases numbered 3, after V lost 3 bases and J lost 6 bases. As DNA, the CDR3 is TGTGCCAGTAGTATCACAGGGGGAGATGAAAAACTGTTTTTT. It encodes CASSITGGDEKLFF.

The rearrangement links TRBV6-5 to TRBJ1-3; D unclear. CDR1 and CDR2 (germline): MNHEY, SVGAGI. This CDR3 region has 13 residues. Trimming left V 7 bases short and J 4 bases short, with 11 bases between. DNA of the CDR3: TGTGCCAGCATGTTTGGCAGGGGAAACACCATATATTTT. As protein: CASMFGRGNTIYF.

This clone has just one count. V and J are TRBV18 and TRBJ1-1; TRBD1 might be the D (6 bases). Trimming removed 3 bases from V and 5 bases from J, with 10 bases in between. The CDR3 has 13 amino acids. The germline V gene encodes CDR1 KGHSH and CDR2 LQKENI. CDR3 loop: CASSPYTGTEAFF. Written as DNA, the CDR3 is TGTGCCAGCTCACCCTATACAGGGACTGAAGCTTTCTTT.

The DNA for the CDR3 is TGTGCCAGCAGTGAATTTCTAGGGGTGGCTAACTATGGCTACACCTTC. This translates into CASSEFLGVANYGYTF. The chain employs TRBV6-1 and TRBJ1-2, with D perhaps TRBD1 (5 bases). The length of the CDR3 is 16 residues. CDR1 and CDR2 from the germline V gene are MNHNS and SASEGT. Trimming stripped 2 bases from V and 0 bases from J, with 13 bases between.

This sequence joins TRBV7-9 and TRBJ1-1, with D possibly being TRBD1 (5 bases). Germline V gene lookup returns CDR1 SEHNR and CDR2 FQNEAQ (reference sequence). The CDR3 length is 13 residues. The V end lost 5 bases, the J end lost 0 bases, and 7 bases lay between the germline ends. CDR3 in DNA: TGTGCCAGCAGCAAACAGGTGAACACTGAAGCTTTCTTT. It codes for CASSKQVNTEAFF.

The chain combines TRBV6-5 with TRBJ2-1; no definite D call. V was pared by 5 bases and J by 3 bases, with 5 bases between. Looked up from germline, CDR1 is MNHEY and CDR2 is SVGAGI. This CDR3 is 12 amino acids long. The CDR3 spells CASSPLYNEQFF. CDR3 DNA: TGTGCCAGCAGTCCCCTCTACAATGAGCAGTTCTTC.

This rearrangement joins TRBV5-6 to TRBJ2-5, with 8 bases lining up with TRBD1. CDR3 length: 16 amino acids. V dropped 0 bases and J dropped 1; count of bases not matched to a gene: 5. Germline V gene data show CDR1 as SGHDT and CDR2 as YYEEEE. The CDR3 region has the DNA TGTGCCAGCAGCTTGGCAGGACAGGGATCCCAAGAGACCCAGTACTTC. It encodes CASSLAGQGSQETQYF.

DNA for the CDR3: TGTGCCAGTAGTAGGAGTGAAGCGGGGGGCAGCAATGAGCAGTTCTTC. Amino acids: CASSRSEAGGSNEQFF. The chain has TRBV19 and TRBJ2-1; 9 positions agree with TRBD2. Germline trimming cut 4 bases from V and 6 bases from J; bases unmatched to any gene: 10. Germline lookup yields CDR1 LNHDA and CDR2 SQIVND (reference sequence). The CDR3 sequence is 16 residues long.

This chain connects TRBV5-4 to TRBJ2-3; 7 nucleotides agree with TRBD1. Germline V lookup: CDR1 SGHNT, CDR2 YYREEE (reference sequence). CDR3 length: 17 residues. V trimming: 5 bases; J trimming: 1 base; junction bases outside the gene matches: 13. CDR3 amino acids: CASRLYRRGPRTDTQYF. CDR3 coding DNA: TGTGCCAGCAGACTTTATCGTAGGGGGCCTCGCACAGATACGCAGTATTTT. The full variable domain, its missing parts supplied by reference TRBV5-4 and TRBJ2-3, is ETGVTQSPTHLIKTRGQQVTLRCSSQSGHNTVSWYQQALGQGPQFIFQYYREEENGRGNFPPRFSGLQFPNYSSELNVNALELDDSALYLCASRLYRRGPRTDTQYFGPGTRLTVL.

The rearrangement joins TRBV4-3 to TRBJ1-4; TRBD1 matches 8 bases. This CDR3 region has 17 residues. Germline trimming cut 1 base from V and 10 bases from J; bases unmatched to any gene: 14. Germline V gene data show CDR1 as LGHNA and CDR2 as YSLEER. The CDR3 nucleotides are TGCGCCAGCAGCCAAGGTCTGGCGACAGGGGAGGTAGGAAAACTGTTTTTT. It translates to CASSQGLATGEVGKLFF.

The chain carries TRBV7-9 and TRBJ2-5; tentative D call: TRBD1 (7 bases). Germline V lookup: CDR1 SEHNR, CDR2 FQNEAQ (reference sequence). Between the trimmed V and J ends, which lost 5 bases and 5 bases, there was a span of 15 bases. This CDR3 region has 14 residues. DNA for the CDR3: TGTGCCAGCAGCCCCCCGACAGGGAGGGAGACCCAGTACTTC. Translation: CASSPPTGRETQYF.

The chain links TRBV10-3 to TRBJ2-1; 11 bases agree with TRBD1. Germline loops: CDR1 ENHRY, CDR2 SYGVKD. The CDR3 is 15 amino acids. With V trimmed by 10 bases and J by 7 bases, 12 bases remained unmatched. The CDR3, as DNA: TGTGCCACCACAGCCCCGGGACAGGGGGGAAATGAGCAGTTCTTC. This sequence encodes CATTAPGQGGNEQFF.

This clone was observed a single time. The gene calls are TRBV18 and TRBJ2-1; tentative D call: TRBD2 (5 bases). The CDR3 is 15 residues long. From germline, CDR1 is KGHSH and CDR2 LQKENI. The V end lost 5 bases, the J end lost 6 bases, and 17 bases lay between the germline ends. CDR3 bases: TGTGCCAGCTCAGCTCCGATGGGAGAGATCAATGAGCAGTTCTTC. Translated, it gives CASSAPMGEINEQFF.

This chain uses TRBV10-3 with TRBJ2-7, with D possibly matching TRBD2 (6 bases). The CDR3 runs to 17 residues. Trimming left V 2 bases short and J 2 bases short, with 19 bases between. Looked up from germline, CDR1 is ENHRY and CDR2 is SYGVKD. Written as DNA, the CDR3 is TGTGCCATCAGTGAGCCGGAGGGGCCATTGGCTACCTACGAGCAGTACTTC. The encoded protein is CAISEPEGPLATYEQYF.

This chain uses TRBV3-1 (or the pseudogene TRBV3-2) with TRBJ2-5; possibly TRBD1 for D (6 bases). The V and J ends lost 3 bases and 4 bases respectively, with 15 bases between them. The CDR3 is made up of 15 amino acids. CDR1 is LGHDT, CDR2 YNNKEL, per germline (reference sequence). In DNA form, the CDR3 reads TGTGCCAGCAGCCATTCCCGAACAGGGCTAGAGACCCAGTACTTC. Its translation is CASSHSRTGLETQYF.

V usage is TRBV7-2 and J usage is TRBJ2-7; perhaps TRBD2 as D (7 bases). Trimming left V 1 base short and J 5 bases short, with 21 bases between. Germline lookup yields CDR1 SGHTA and CDR2 FQGNSA. The CDR3 loop spans 17 amino acids. CDR3 coding DNA: TGTGCCAGCAGCTTAGACCGCGGGGGCGCACCGCCCAACGAGCAGTACTTC. Translation: CASSLDRGGAPPNEQYF.

This clone was seen a few times. The germline gene is not matched at one end of the junction; a read error may be the cause. The chain carries TRBV7-9 and TRBJ2-1, with TRBD2 matching 13 bases. The germline V gene encodes CDR1 SEHNR and CDR2 FQNEAQ (reference sequence). The CDR3 is made up of 12 amino acids. CDR3 nucleotides: TGTGCCAGCAGCGTCACTAGCGGGGGGGCTGTCTTC. Amino acids: CASSVTSGGAVF.